The TCR beta chain under discussion was sequenced for a study of Ad26.COV2.S vaccination and SARS-CoV-2 variants. Broader study findings: Ad26.COV2.S recipients had broader spike-specific TCRs (P = 0.0014).

CDR1 KGHSH and CDR2 LQKENI come from the germline V gene. The CDR3 totals 15 residues. V was pared by 4 bases and J by 7 bases, with 8 bases of the junction left unmatched. As for this clone: The antigen is not known.

Produced via immunoSEQ multiplex PCR; TCRdb's table is partial and in-frame only. The sample yields 400,000 to 450,000 clones, 92% seen once. Treatment in this sample: around 19 received Ad26.COV2.S at low or high dose, single or two shots; 5 received placebo; per-sample allocation not given. Samples came from day 63 after the first vaccine or placebo injection. Spike of the Wuhan-strain SARS-CoV-2 was expressed by an Ad26 vector, which formed the vaccine. The material sequenced was peripheral blood, taken in a trial of Ad26.COV2.S vaccine versus placebo. This receptor was taken from a person between 18 and 65 years old who received the Ad26.COV2.S COVID-19 vaccine or a placebo. The chain is built from TRBV18 and TRBJ2-1; 9 bases are shared with TRBD1. CDR3 amino acids: CASSLLGQGGNEQFF. In DNA, the CDR3 is TGTGCCAGCTCACTCCTGGGACAGGGAGGGAATGAGCAGTTCTTC.